A selection of T cell receptor beta chains follows, all from one sample in a study of blood T cell repertoires in COVID-19. Repertoires were generated with immunoSEQ multiplex PCR, while TCRdb's copy carries only in-frame clones and drops some. Of around 130,000 clones listed, about 83% are singletons. Sequencing was performed on peripheral blood. These receptors were collected from a woman aged 50 to 60 with acute or convalescent COVID-19. Both conserved end residues are part of each CDR3. The order of the fields is CDR3 DNA, CDR3 protein, CDR3 length, V gene, D gene, clone size, J gene. D genes are given only for firm matches. Clone size is shown for a subset of rows, as once, few, many or a class of expanded clone.

TGTGCCAGCAGCTTGGTGGGGGCCCCTGAAGCTTTCTTT CASSLVGAPEAFF 13 TRBV5-5 NA NA TRBJ1-1
TGTGCCAGTAGTATTGGAGGGACGGCCGGGGAGCTGTTTTTT CASSIGGTAGELFF 14 TRBV19 NA NA TRBJ2-2
TGTGCCAGTACCCGGGACACCCATAGCAATCAGCCCCAGCATTTT CASTRDTHSNQPQHF 15 TRBV19 NA NA TRBJ1-5
TGTGCCAGCAGCAAGTTCCGGGACAGGGTCAATGAGCAGTTCTTC CASSKFRDRVNEQFF 15 TRBV11-3 TRBD1 few TRBJ2-1
TGTGCCAGCTCACCACCGGGGACAGGAACCCGTGAGACCCAGTACTTC CASSPPGTGTRETQYF 16 TRBV18 TRBD1 NA TRBJ2-5
TGTGCCAGCAGCTGGACTAGCGGACTTCAAGAGACCCAGTACTTC CASSWTSGLQETQYF 15 TRBV5-6 TRBD2 NA TRBJ2-5
TGTGCCAGCAGCTGGGGGGGCACCGGGGAGCTGTTTTTT CASSWGGTGELFF 13 TRBV6-5 TRBD2 NA TRBJ2-2
TGTGCCAGCAGTGAGACTAGCGGGAGGGCCGGTCGTAATGAGCAGTTCTTC CASSETSGRAGRNEQFF 17 TRBV6-2/TRBV6-3 TRBD2 NA TRBJ2-1
TGTGCCAGCCGAGCGGGCGGCAGCACAGATACGCAGTATTTT CASRAGGSTDTQYF 14 TRBV27 NA NA TRBJ2-3
TGTGCCAGCTCACCTGGATTGACAGATTACTACGAGCAGTACTTC CASSPGLTDYYEQYF 15 TRBV18 NA NA TRBJ2-7
TGTGCCACCAGTGAGGGAGGGGTCAGGAGTGATTCCGACGGGCAGTACTTC CATSEGGVRSDSDGQYF 17 TRBV24-1 TRBD2 NA TRBJ2-7
TGTGCCAGTAGCCGGACAGGGGAGTTGGATAATGAAAAACTGTTTTTT CASSRTGELDNEKLFF 16 TRBV19 TRBD1 NA TRBJ1-4
TGTGCCAGCAGTTTATCCAACGGGGTCTATGGCTACACCTTC CASSLSNGVYGYTF 14 TRBV27 NA NA TRBJ1-2
TGTGCCAGCAGCCCCAGGACAGGGGACTATGGCTACACCTTC CASSPRTGDYGYTF 14 TRBV7-8 TRBD1 NA TRBJ1-2
TGTGCCAGCAGCTGGACCCGGGAGAGAGGGGAGCAGTACTTC CASSWTRERGEQYF 14 TRBV5-4 NA NA TRBJ2-7
TGCAGTGCTAGTTGGGCCTTGGGCTACACCTTC CSASWALGYTF 11 TRBV20-1 NA NA TRBJ1-2
TGTGCCAGCAGTCATCCTGGAGGGACAGGGGTGGGCGAGCAGTACTTC CASSHPGGTGVGEQYF 16 TRBV27 TRBD1 NA TRBJ2-7
TGTGCCAGCAGCTTAGTATCGGGTCCTTCCTACAATGAGCAGTTCTTC CASSLVSGPSYNEQFF 16 TRBV13 NA few TRBJ2-1
TGTGCCAGCAGCTTAGTCCCGTACGAGCAGTACTTC CASSLVPYEQYF 12 TRBV13 NA few TRBJ2-7
TGTGCCAGCAGCTTATGGCAGGGGGCCGGTAATGAGCAGTTCTTC CASSLWQGAGNEQFF 15 TRBV7-2 TRBD1 NA TRBJ2-1
TGTGCCACCAGCAGAGAACAGGGGGGAGTTTACGAGCAGTACTTC CATSREQGGVYEQYF 15 TRBV15 TRBD1 NA TRBJ2-7
TGTGCCAGCAGCGGGACTTGGGAGACTGAAGCTTTCTTT CASSGTWETEAFF 13 TRBV9 NA few TRBJ1-1
TGTGCCAGCAGCTTCTATAAGGGGCCTGGGGAGCTGTTTTTT CASSFYKGPGELFF 14 TRBV7-8 NA NA TRBJ2-2
TGTGCCAGCAGCCCACTGGGAGCGAACACTGAAGCTTTCTTT CASSPLGANTEAFF 14 TRBV13 NA NA TRBJ1-1
TGTGCCAGCAGTTTATACGGGATTGGCTCCTATGGCTACACCTTC CASSLYGIGSYGYTF 15 TRBV28 NA NA TRBJ1-2
TGTGCCAGCAGCTCAAGGACAGGGAACAACGAGCAGTACTTC CASSSRTGNNEQYF 14 TRBV5-4 TRBD1 NA TRBJ2-7
TGCGCCAGCAGCTTGGGACAGGGCAGTCAGCCCCAGCATTTT CASSLGQGSQPQHF 14 TRBV5-1 TRBD1 NA TRBJ1-5
TGTGCCAGCAGCTTGGGTCAGGGGAATTACGAGCAGTACTTC CASSLGQGNYEQYF 14 TRBV5-4 NA NA TRBJ2-7
TGTGCCACCCTCCTGCGGGGGGGAGGACACTCAGATACGCAGTATTTT CATLLRGGGHSDTQYF 16 TRBV15 TRBD2 NA TRBJ2-3
TGTGCCAGCAGCAGTGTACTGAGGGCTTTCTTT CASSSVLRAFF 11 TRBV21-1 NA NA TRBJ1-1
TGTGCCAGTAGTATAGATATTACCTCGGACAGGGTAACTGAAGCTTTCTTT CASSIDITSDRVTEAFF 17 TRBV19 TRBD1 NA TRBJ1-1
TGTGCCAGCAGCTCAACGTCCGCGGGAGATACGCAGTATTTT CASSSTSAGDTQYF 14 TRBV5-4 NA NA TRBJ2-3